These 3 T cell receptor beta chains originate from one sample sequenced in a study of blood T cell repertoires in COVID-19. Method: immunoSEQ multiplex PCR; TCRdb's copy keeps in-frame clones and lacks some. The profile shows 150,000 or so clones, 85% to 90% of them singletons. The sequencing sample was made of peripheral blood. The receptors originated from a middle-aged woman with acute or convalescent COVID-19.

This clone was picked up one time. The J gene is TRBJ2-5, the V gene TRBV5-4, with 8 bases matching TRBD2. Trimming at V came to 4 bases and at J to 6 bases, leaving 17 bases not matched to a gene. This CDR3 region has 17 residues. Germline V gene lookup returns CDR1 SGHNT and CDR2 YYREEE (reference sequence). The DNA of the CDR3 is TGTGCCAGCAGCCAGACCAGCGGGAGAAGGGGTAAGAAGACCCAGTACTTC. It codes for CASSQTSGRRGKKTQYF.

This chain uses TRBV18 with TRBJ2-7; 7 bases are shared with TRBD1. The CDR3 is 15 amino acids. With 2 bases clipped from V and 0 bases from J, the junction kept 4 bases outside the gene matches. Germline CDR1 reads KGHSH; CDR2 reads LQKENI. CDR3: CASSPKRDSSYEQYF. In DNA form, the CDR3 reads TGTGCCAGCTCACCAAAGAGGGACAGCTCCTACGAGCAGTACTTC.

In the case of this clone: At one of its ends the junction is not consistent with the germline gene, which may arise from a read error. This chain's CDR3 is CVSSQGALGGTEAFF. Here the CDR3 DNA reads TGCGTCAGCAGCCAAGGGGCCTTGGGGGGCACTGAAGCTTTCTTT. The rearrangement joins TRBV4-1 to TRBJ1-1; D might be TRBD1 (5 bases). The CDR3 totals 15 residues. Germline-derived CDR1 and CDR2 are MGHRA and YSYEKL.